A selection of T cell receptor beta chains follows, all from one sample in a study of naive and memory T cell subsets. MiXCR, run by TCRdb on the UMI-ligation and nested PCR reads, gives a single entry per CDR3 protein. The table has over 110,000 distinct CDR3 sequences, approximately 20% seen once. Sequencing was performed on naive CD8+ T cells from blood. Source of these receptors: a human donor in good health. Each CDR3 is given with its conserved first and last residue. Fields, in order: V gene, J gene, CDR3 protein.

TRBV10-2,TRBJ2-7,CASSDPGTGYEQYF
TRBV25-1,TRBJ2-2,CASSEYGASLEELFF
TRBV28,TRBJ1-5,CAWGPLSNQPQHF
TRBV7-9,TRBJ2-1,CASSPETEYNEQFF
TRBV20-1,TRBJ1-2,CSATDGYGYTF
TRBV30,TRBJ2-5,CAWSVRGTGMQETQYF
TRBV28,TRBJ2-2,CASSLGLDGTGELFF
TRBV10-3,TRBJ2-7,CAISESQGIYEQYF
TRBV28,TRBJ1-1,CASSFSAGSMNTEAFF
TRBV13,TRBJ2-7,CASSLRGSVPPEQYF
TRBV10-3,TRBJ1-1,CAISDAGPGGNTEAFF
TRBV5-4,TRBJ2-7,CASSLVGGASEQYF
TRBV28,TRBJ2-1,CASSLLVGVVSHEQFF
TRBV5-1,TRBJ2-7,CASSQGNYEQYF
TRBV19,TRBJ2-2,CATRGWGQYTGELFF
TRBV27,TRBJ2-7,CASSLRGKGPYEQYF
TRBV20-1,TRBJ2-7,CSASRTGLGTYEQYF
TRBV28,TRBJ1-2,CASSLGQGIVLDGYTF
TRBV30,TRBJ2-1,CAWTQAGEQFF
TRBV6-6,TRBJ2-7,CASSYIDGQYF
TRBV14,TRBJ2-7,CASSQDMAGAYEQYF
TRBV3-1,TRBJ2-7,CASSPGVWIAGFYEQYF
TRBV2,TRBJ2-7,CASSGLGTYEQYF
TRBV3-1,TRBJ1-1,CASSQPGGTEAFF
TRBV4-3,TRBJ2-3,CASSQDTRDTDTQYF
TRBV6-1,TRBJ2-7,CASSPGSGRPYEQYF
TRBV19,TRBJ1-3,CASSTYYGDRPHSGNTIYF
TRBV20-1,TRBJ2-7,CSAPDRVGEQYF
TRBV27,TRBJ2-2,CASSYGSGELFF
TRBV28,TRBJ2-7,CASSLRGLAYEQYF
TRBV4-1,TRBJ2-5,CASSQVSAQETQYF
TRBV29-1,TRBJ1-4,CSWTDNEKLFF
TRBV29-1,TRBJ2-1,CSVEGLIDSYNEQFF
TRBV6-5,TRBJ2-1,CASSYPSNGGHEQFF
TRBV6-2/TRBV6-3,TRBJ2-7,CASSTLSEGRNYEQYF
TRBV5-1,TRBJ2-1,CASTRRGEQFF
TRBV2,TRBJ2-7,CASSEYQGPGTYEQYF
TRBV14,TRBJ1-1,CASSPYRDHTEAFF
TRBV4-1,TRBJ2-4,CASSLSRAVDIQYF
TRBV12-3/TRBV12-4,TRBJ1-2,CASSLTGFNYGYTF
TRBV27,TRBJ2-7,CASSKPGQGSYEQYF
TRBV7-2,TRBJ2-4,CASSPRTKKNIQYF
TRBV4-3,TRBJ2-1,CASSQDYSGIRDEQFF
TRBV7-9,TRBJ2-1,CASSLRREAPYNEQFF
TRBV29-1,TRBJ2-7,CSVVGGQGLYEQYF
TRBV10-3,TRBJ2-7,CAISDNTEGSYEQYF
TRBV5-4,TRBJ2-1,CASSAGGQGNEQFF
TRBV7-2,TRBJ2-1,CASSLGRTVSYNEQFF
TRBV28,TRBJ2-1,CASSLVGKRGNEQFF
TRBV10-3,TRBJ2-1,CAISESLAGVNNEQFF